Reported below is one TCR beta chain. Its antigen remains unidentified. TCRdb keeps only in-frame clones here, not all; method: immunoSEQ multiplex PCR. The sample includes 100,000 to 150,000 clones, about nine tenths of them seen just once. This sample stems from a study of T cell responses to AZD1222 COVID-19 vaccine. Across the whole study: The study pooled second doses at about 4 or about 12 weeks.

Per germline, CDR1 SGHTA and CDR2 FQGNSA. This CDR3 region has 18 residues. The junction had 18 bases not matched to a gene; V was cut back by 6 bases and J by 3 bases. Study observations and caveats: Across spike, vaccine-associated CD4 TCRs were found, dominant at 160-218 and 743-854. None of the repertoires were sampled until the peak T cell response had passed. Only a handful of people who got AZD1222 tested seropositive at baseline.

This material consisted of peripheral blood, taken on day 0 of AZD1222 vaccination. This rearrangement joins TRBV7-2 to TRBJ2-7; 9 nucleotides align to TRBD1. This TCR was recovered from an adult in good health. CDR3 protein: CASSFRSVTGGIGYEQYF. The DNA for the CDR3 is TGTGCCAGCAGTTTCCGGAGTGTGACAGGGGGAATCGGCTACGAGCAGTACTTC.